Sequencing of this TCR beta chain was carried out in a study of T-cell memory formation after mild COVID-19. TCRdb recomputed calls from the 5' RACE reads with MiXCR, one row per CDR3 protein. This repertoire shows around 250,000 distinct CDR3 sequences, 15% to 20% found once; its top ten account for roughly 24%. Germline V gives CDR1 LGHNA, CDR2 YNFKEQ. The CDR3 runs to 18 residues. Trimming took 4 bases from V and 2 from J; bases not matched to a gene: 8. The sequencing sample was made of PBMCs or a T cell subset sorted from them (not recorded which). The V call is TRBV4-2, the J call TRBJ1-4, with 12 bases fitting TRBD1. This TCR derives from a young man who had mild COVID-19 (a few samples of this study predate the infection). Cell type and time point are not known. CDR3 amino acids: CASSPSGTGGPTNEKLFF. The CDR3, as DNA: TGTGCCAGCAGCCCGTCCGGGACAGGGGGCCCGACTAATGAAAAACTGTTTTTT.